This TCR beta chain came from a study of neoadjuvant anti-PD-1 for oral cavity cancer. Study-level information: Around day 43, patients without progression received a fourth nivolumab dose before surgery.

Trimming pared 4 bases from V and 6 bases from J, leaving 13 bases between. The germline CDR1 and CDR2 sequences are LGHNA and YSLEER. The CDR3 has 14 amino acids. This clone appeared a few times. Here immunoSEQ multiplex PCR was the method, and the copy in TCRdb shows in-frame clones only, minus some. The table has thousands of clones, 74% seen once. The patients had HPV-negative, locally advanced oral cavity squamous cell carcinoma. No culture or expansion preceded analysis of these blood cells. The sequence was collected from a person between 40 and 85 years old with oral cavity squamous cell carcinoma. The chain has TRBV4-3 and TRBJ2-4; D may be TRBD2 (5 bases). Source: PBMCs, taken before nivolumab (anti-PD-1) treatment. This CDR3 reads CASSPERAGNIQYF. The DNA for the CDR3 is TGCGCCAGCAGCCCAGAGAGGGCGGGAAACATTCAGTACTTC.